Shown below are 30 T cell receptor beta chains from a single sample sequenced in a study of cytomegalovirus exposure and HLA in healthy donors. 13 Jbeta primers and 60 Vbeta primers were used for the PCR. Sequenced by immunoSEQ multiplex PCR; TCRdb stores in-frame clones only, minus some. The sample shows 95,000 to 110,000 clones, roughly 66% of them seen only once. Sequencing used PBMCs. Receptors were obtained from a woman between 45 and 60 years old in good health and CMV-seronegative.

This sequence joins TRBV5-1 and TRBJ2-2, with 8 bases fitting TRBD2. CDR1 SGHRS and CDR2 YFSETQ come from the germline V gene. The CDR3 contains 18 residues. J lost 0 bases, V lost 1 base, and 8 bases had no gene match. The CDR3 loop reads CASSLSAGANANTGELFF. CDR3 sequence (DNA): TGCGCCAGCAGCTTGTCAGCGGGAGCGAACGCGAACACCGGGGAGCTGTTTTTT.

This clone was observed a few times. The chain combines TRBV6-4 with TRBJ1-2, with D possibly being TRBD1 (5 bases). Germline CDR1 reads MRHNA; CDR2 reads SNTAGT. The length of the CDR3 is 15 residues. With 3 bases removed from V and 8 bases from J, the gap between germline ends came to 19 bases. CDR3 coding DNA: TGTGCCAGCAGTGAGGTTTCTAGGGGAACTATCGGCTACACCTTC. Its protein product is CASSEVSRGTIGYTF.

Only one count was recorded for this clone. The rearrangement joins TRBV19 to TRBJ1-5, with 7 bases aligning to TRBD1. The CDR3 consists of 14 residues. J lost 6 bases, V lost 7 bases, and 9 bases had no gene match. Per germline, CDR1 LNHDA and CDR2 SQIVND (reference sequence). DNA of the CDR3: TGTGCCAGTAAATTCCAGGGGGATGGTCAGCCCCAGCATTTT. This translates into CASKFQGDGQPQHF.

This clone was counted a few times. The J gene is TRBJ2-7, the V gene TRBV6-5; D is possibly TRBD2 (6 bases). Looked up from germline, CDR1 is MNHEY and CDR2 is SVGAGI. CDR3 length: 11 residues. The V and J ends lost 10 bases and 4 bases respectively, with 11 bases between them. In DNA form, the CDR3 reads TGTGCCACCGGTGGAGGGTACGAGCAGTACTTC. Its translation is CATGGGYEQYF.

This clone was counted a few times. The V and J genes are TRBV30 and TRBJ2-1, with D possibly TRBD1 on 6 matching bases. CDR1 and CDR2 (germline): GTSNPN, SVGIG (reference sequence). V lost 2 bases, J lost 8 bases, and 13 bases lay in between. The CDR3 spans 13 residues. The CDR3 bases are TGTGCCTGGAGTCTCAACAGGGTTGATGAGCAGTTCTTC. This gives the protein CAWSLNRVDEQFF.

The rearrangement uses TRBV14 and TRBJ2-3; D gene unclear. CDR1 is SGHDN and CDR2 is FVKESK in the germline V gene. There are 15 residues in the CDR3. V was cut by 3 bases and J by 1 base, with 11 bases left in between. Written as DNA, the CDR3 is TGTGCCAGCAGCCAGCCGTTTCGGGGCACAGATACGCAGTATTTT. This gives the protein CASSQPFRGTDTQYF.

There are a few counts of this clone. The gene calls are TRBV28 and TRBJ2-2, with D possibly being TRBD2 (6 bases). This CDR3 has 15 residues. The germline V and J ends were trimmed by 6 bases and 3 bases, with 14 bases remaining between them. CDR1 is MDHEN, CDR2 SYDVKM, per germline. CDR3 sequence reads: CASRTSGLYTGELFF. CDR3 sequence (DNA): TGTGCCAGCAGAACTTCGGGACTCTACACCGGGGAGCTGTTTTTT.

The chain links TRBV19 to TRBJ2-1, with D possibly being TRBD1 (6 bases). V was pared by 3 bases and J by 6 bases, with 15 bases between. The CDR3 length is 15 residues. The germline gives CDR1 LNHDA, CDR2 SQIVND (reference sequence). The CDR3 sequence is CASSISRTAGNEQFF. In nucleotides, the CDR3 is TGTGCCAGTAGTATTTCGAGGACAGCCGGCAATGAGCAGTTCTTC.

This clone came up a few times. The chain is built from TRBV27 and TRBJ2-7; D remains ambiguous. The CDR3 length is 13 residues. V lost 3 bases to trimming and J lost 3 bases, with 9 bases between them. Germline assignment: CDR1 MNHEY and CDR2 SMNVEV (reference sequence). In nucleotides, the CDR3 is TGTGCCAGCAGTTTTGGCAATTACTACGAGCAGTACTTC. Translation gives CASSFGNYYEQYF.

This clone has just a few counts. Here the CDR3 DNA reads TGTGCCAGCTCACCAGGCAGGGGGGACTCCAATCAGCCCCAGCATTTT. It encodes CASSPGRGDSNQPQHF. The chain couples TRBV18 to TRBJ1-5; 7 positions agree with TRBD1. V gave up 2 bases and J gave up 3 bases; unmatched junction bases: 7. This CDR3 has 16 amino acids. Germline CDR1 reads KGHSH; CDR2 reads LQKENI.

The V call is TRBV18, the J call TRBJ2-1; 7 nucleotides match TRBD1. The CDR3 is 14 amino acids. Unmatched junction bases numbered 7, after V lost 8 bases and J lost 3 bases. Germline V gene sequence: CDR1 KGHSH, CDR2 LQKENI. In DNA, the CDR3 is TGTGCCAGCCTAGGACAGGCCGACTACAATGAGCAGTTCTTC. It is translated as CASLGQADYNEQFF.

The chain has TRBV5-1 and TRBJ2-1, with 10 nucleotides matching TRBD2. CDR3 length: 15 residues. The germline V gene has CDR1 SGHRS and CDR2 YFSETQ. With V trimmed by 0 bases and J by 8 bases, 5 bases remained unmatched. CDR3 DNA sequence: TGCGCCAGCAGCTTGGGACTAGCGGGCATCCATGAGCAGTTCTTC. Translated: CASSLGLAGIHEQFF.

The chain couples TRBV7-2 to TRBJ2-5; D remains unclear. This CDR3 has 13 residues. The ends were cut back, 3 bases at V and 4 bases at J, with 9 bases in the middle. In germline, CDR1 is SGHTA, CDR2 FQGNSA. CDR3 in amino acids: CASSLDSRETQYF. For the CDR3, the DNA is TGTGCCAGCAGCTTGGATAGCCGAGAGACCCAGTACTTC.

V and J are TRBV27 and TRBJ1-1; the D is unclear. The V end was cut by 5 bases, the J end by 4 bases, with 14 bases between. The CDR3 extends over 14 amino acids. CDR1 and CDR2 from the germline V gene are MNHEY and SMNVEV (reference sequence). The CDR3 nucleotides read TGTGCCAGCAGTCAACGACTCATCTCCACTGAAGCTTTCTTT. Its translation: CASSQRLISTEAFF.

The chain uses TRBV28 and TRBJ1-5; D possibly corresponds to TRBD1 (6 bases). V lost 3 bases to trimming and J lost 1 base, with 13 bases between them. The CDR3 runs to 16 residues. Per germline, CDR1 MDHEN and CDR2 SYDVKM. The CDR3 region has the DNA TGTGCCAGCAGTTTTCGTGGGGGCCTGAGCAATCAGCCCCAGCATTTT. Amino acids: CASSFRGGLSNQPQHF.

This clone was counted only a few times. The DNA of the CDR3 is TGTGCCAGTAGTATAAGTCTGGGAGGCCACGAGCAGTACTTC. It encodes CASSISLGGHEQYF. The chain has TRBV19 and TRBJ2-7, with D perhaps TRBD2 (6 bases). Looked up from germline, CDR1 is LNHDA and CDR2 is SQIVND (reference sequence). Trimming removed 2 bases at V and 5 bases at J, with 13 bases between. CDR3 length: 14 residues. The full variable domain, rest sourced from reference TRBV19 and TRBJ2-7, is DGGITQSPKYLFRKEGQNVTLSCEQNLNHDAMYWYRQDPGQGLRLIYYSQIVNDFQKGDIAEGYSVSREKKESFPLTVTSAQKNPTAFYLCASSISLGGHEQYFGPGTRLTVT.

In this sample, this clone turned up a few times. This sequence joins TRBV4-1 and TRBJ2-3, with D possibly matching TRBD2 (6 bases). From germline, CDR1 is MGHRA and CDR2 YSYEKL. The CDR3 extends over 16 amino acids. The ends were cut back, 3 bases at V and 2 bases at J, with 15 bases in the middle. CDR3 DNA sequence: TGCGCCAGCAGCCAGGTTTGGGCGGGGATCACAGATACGCAGTATTTT. Protein: CASSQVWAGITDTQYF.

The rearrangement links TRBV6-1 to TRBJ1-4; D not resolved. This CDR3 comprises 13 residues. With 8 bases removed from V and 8 bases from J, the gap between germline ends came to 15 bases. Germline V gives CDR1 MNHNS, CDR2 SASEGT. The CDR3 DNA reads as TGTGCCAGCGTCGAGTTGAACGAAGAAAAACTGTTTTTT. As protein: CASVELNEEKLFF.

The chain joins TRBV19 to TRBJ2-7; the match to TRBD1 covers 7 bases. J lost 3 bases, V lost 2 bases, and 10 bases had no gene match. This CDR3 has 16 residues. The germline V gene has CDR1 LNHDA and CDR2 SQIVND (reference sequence). CDR3 sequence: CASSISSERGRYEQYF. The CDR3 DNA follows: TGTGCCAGTAGTATATCTTCGGAAAGGGGGCGCTACGAGCAGTACTTC.

V gene TRBV4-1 combines with J gene TRBJ2-7, with D perhaps matching TRBD1 (5 bases). V dropped 0 bases and J dropped 3 bases, with 12 bases sitting between them. The germline V gene encodes CDR1 MGHRA and CDR2 YSYEKL. This CDR3 contains 15 residues. CDR3 sequence: CASSQEGFRDYEQYF. DNA of the CDR3: TGCGCCAGCAGCCAAGAGGGGTTCAGGGACTACGAGCAGTACTTC.

This chain links TRBV19 with TRBJ2-3; 12 bases are shared with TRBD2. V shed 8 bases and J 3 bases; nucleotides not matched to a gene: 9. The CDR3 length is 16 residues. Germline V gene data show CDR1 as LNHDA and CDR2 as SQIVND (reference sequence). In DNA form, the CDR3 reads TGTGCCAGTGGGACTAGCGGGTCCCGGAGTACAGATACGCAGTATTTT. Translating it yields CASGTSGSRSTDTQYF.

There are a few counts of this clone. The V gene is TRBV9, the J gene TRBJ2-1; D is unclear. With 1 base removed from V and 3 bases from J, the gap between germline ends came to 8 bases. Germline V gene data show CDR1 as SGDLS and CDR2 as YYNGEE. The CDR3 loop spans 14 amino acids. The CDR3 DNA is TGTGCCAGCAGCGTAACCGCCGGCTACAATGAGCAGTTCTTC. Translated: CASSVTAGYNEQFF.

J is TRBJ1-5 and V is TRBV10-3, with 10 bases fitting TRBD1. CDR1 ENHRY and CDR2 SYGVKD come from the germline V gene. The CDR3 runs 14 residues. With V trimmed by 6 bases and J by 4 bases, 3 bases remained unmatched. CDR3 sequence reads: CAISPGQGNQPQHF. As DNA, the CDR3 is TGTGCCATCAGCCCGGGACAGGGGAATCAGCCCCAGCATTTT.

The chain is built from TRBV5-3 and TRBJ1-5; D is uncertain. TRBV5-3 counts as an open reading frame of uncertain function. There are 13 residues in the CDR3. The V end was cut by 4 bases, the J end by 6 bases, with 11 bases between. CDR3 amino acids: CARSHHRSQPQHF. CDR3 DNA sequence: TGTGCCAGAAGCCACCATAGGAGTCAGCCCCAGCATTTT.

About this clone itself: Different DNA sequences within this sample yield the same CDR3. The V call is TRBV30, the J call TRBJ1-5, with 9 bases fitting TRBD1. The CDR3 totals 13 residues. J gave up 5 bases and V 3 bases, and 2 bases lay outside the gene matches. Germline CDR1 reads GTSNPN; CDR2 reads SVGIG (reference sequence). CDR3 nucleotide sequence: TGTGCCTGGAGCCGACAGGGGGATCAGCCCCAGCATTTT. Translated: CAWSRQGDQPQHF.

This chain uses TRBV6-1 with TRBJ1-6; 9 bases are shared with TRBD1. The ends lost 0 bases at V and 0 bases at J; junction bases unmatched: 15. The germline V gene encodes CDR1 MNHNS and CDR2 SASEGT. The CDR3 runs 22 residues. The CDR3 here is CASSEAYRDRAFSSSYNSPLHF. CDR3 nucleotides: TGTGCCAGCAGTGAAGCTTATAGGGACAGGGCCTTCTCTAGCTCCTATAATTCACCCCTCCACTTT.

Only one count was recorded for this clone. J is TRBJ1-1 and V is TRBV4-1, with D perhaps matching TRBD1 (5 bases). This CDR3 comprises 15 residues. Germline V gives CDR1 MGHRA, CDR2 YSYEKL. The V end lost 2 bases, the J end lost 0 bases, and 10 bases lay between the germline ends. The CDR3 reads CASSQTREMNTEAFF. The CDR3 DNA follows: TGCGCCAGCAGCCAAACCAGGGAAATGAACACTGAAGCTTTCTTT.

The V and J genes are TRBV4-1 and TRBJ2-1, with TRBD2 identical over 11 bases. The CDR3 runs 15 residues. V shed 3 bases, J shed 8 bases, and the junction held 6 bases outside the gene matches. The germline gives CDR1 MGHRA, CDR2 YSYEKL. The CDR3 loop is CASSHLAGGMDEQFF. CDR3 bases: TGCGCCAGCAGCCACCTAGCGGGAGGAATGGATGAGCAGTTCTTC.

This sequence joins TRBV5-1 and TRBJ2-2; tentatively, D is TRBD1 (5 bases). The CDR3 runs 15 residues. Trimming left V 0 bases short and J 4 bases short, with 10 bases between. From germline, CDR1 is SGHRS and CDR2 YFSETQ. CDR3 sequence (DNA): TGCGCCAGCAGCTTGGGACAGCTAGGCACCGGGGAGCTGTTTTTT. The encoded protein is CASSLGQLGTGELFF.

This clone has only a few counts. The chain has TRBV28 and TRBJ1-3, with D perhaps matching TRBD1 (6 bases). This CDR3 region has 15 residues. From germline, CDR1 is MDHEN and CDR2 SYDVKM. V was trimmed by 6 bases and J by 0 bases, leaving 12 bases between them. CDR3 amino acids: CASRGALLSGNTIYF. The CDR3 DNA reads as TGTGCCAGCAGGGGGGCTTTACTCTCTGGAAACACCATATATTTT. The full variable domain, its missing parts supplied by reference TRBV28 and TRBJ1-3, is DVKVTQSSRYLVKRTGEKVFLECVQDMDHENMFWYRQDPGLGLRLIYFSYDVKMKEKGDIPEGYSVSREKKERFSLILESASTNQTSMYLCASRGALLSGNTIYFGEGSWLTVV.